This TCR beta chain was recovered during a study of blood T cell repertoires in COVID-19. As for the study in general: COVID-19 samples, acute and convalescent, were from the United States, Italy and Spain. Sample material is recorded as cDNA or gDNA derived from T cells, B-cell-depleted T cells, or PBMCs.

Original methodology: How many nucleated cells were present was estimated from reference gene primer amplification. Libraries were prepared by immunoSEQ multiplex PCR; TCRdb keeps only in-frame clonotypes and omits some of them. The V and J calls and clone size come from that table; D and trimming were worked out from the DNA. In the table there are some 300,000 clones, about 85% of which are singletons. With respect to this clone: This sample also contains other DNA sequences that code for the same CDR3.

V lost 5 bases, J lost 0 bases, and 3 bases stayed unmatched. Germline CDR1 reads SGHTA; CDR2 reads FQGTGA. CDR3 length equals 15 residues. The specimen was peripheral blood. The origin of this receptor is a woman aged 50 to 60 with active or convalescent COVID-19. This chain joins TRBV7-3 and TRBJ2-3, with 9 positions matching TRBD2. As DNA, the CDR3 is TGTGCCAGCAGCCGGGCGGGAGGGAGCACAGATACGCAGTATTTT. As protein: CASSRAGGSTDTQYF.